This TCR beta chain originates from a study of cytomegalovirus exposure and HLA in healthy donors. Overall study context: The 650 to 850 first-cohort repertoires and the 120 or so validation repertoires shared the same platform, a later analysis reported.

Method: immunoSEQ multiplex PCR; TCRdb's copy keeps in-frame clones and lacks some. Of about 160,000 clones listed, around nine tenths were seen once; the top ten hold around 2%. This clone was seen just once. The material sequenced was PBMCs. The sequence derives from a woman aged 18-30 years in good health and CMV-seronegative.

CDR3 amino acids: CASRTGTGVPEQYF. The DNA of the CDR3 is TGCGCCAGCAGAACGGGGACAGGGGTGCCCGAGCAGTACTTC. V and J are TRBV4-1 and TRBJ2-7, with 10 bases fitting TRBD1. Germline CDR1 MGHRA, CDR2 YSYEKL. CDR3 size: 14 residues. V lost 6 bases, J lost 6 bases, and 8 bases stayed unmatched.